A single sample gave rise to the 4 T cell receptor beta chains below, sequenced in a study of OX40 agonist ivuxolimab in advanced cancers. Using immunoSEQ multiplex PCR, the repertoire was profiled, and TCRdb retains in-frame clones only, with some absent. The sample lists tens of thousands of clones, approximately 90% occurring once. The source material was CD4+ or CD8+ T cells sorted from blood, sampled in a trial of the OX40 agonist ivuxolimab. The receptors come from an adult with an advanced solid tumor such as melanoma, head and neck, liver or kidney cancer.

The V gene is TRBV28, the J gene TRBJ2-3, with D tentatively TRBD1 (5 bases). V was clipped by 5 bases and J by 1 base, with 7 bases between them. The CDR3 has 13 amino acids. The germline V gene has CDR1 MDHEN and CDR2 SYDVKM. The CDR3 here is CASSKGGTDTQYF. CDR3 DNA: TGTGCCAGCAGTAAAGGGGGCACAGATACGCAGTATTTT.

The rearrangement uses TRBV30 and TRBJ2-7, with D maybe TRBD1 (6 bases). CDR3 length: 12 residues. CDR1 and CDR2 from the germline V gene are GTSNPN and SVGIG (reference sequence). The V gene lost 1 base and the J gene lost 3 bases, with 7 bases spanning the gap. CDR3: CAWSGTVYEQYF. The CDR3 region has the DNA TGTGCCTGGAGTGGGACAGTCTACGAGCAGTACTTC.

The chain recombines TRBV5-4 with TRBJ2-1; 7 nucleotides line up with TRBD2. The CDR3 totals 16 residues. Looked up from germline, CDR1 is SGHNT and CDR2 is YYREEE (reference sequence). The V gene end was trimmed by 0 bases and the J gene end by 4 bases; junction bases not matched to a gene: 7. CDR3 amino acids: CASSLGVGEGYNEQFF. The DNA of the CDR3 is TGTGCCAGCAGCTTGGGTGTAGGGGAGGGTTACAATGAGCAGTTCTTC.

This rearrangement joins TRBV9 to TRBJ1-1, with a weak D call TRBD1 (5 bases). The CDR3 extends over 13 amino acids. The germline V gene encodes CDR1 SGDLS and CDR2 YYNGEE. Trimming took off 0 bases at V and 8 bases at J, with 11 bases between the two ends. The chain's CDR3 is CASSVGWQGEAFF. The CDR3 bases are TGTGCCAGCAGCGTAGGTTGGCAGGGAGAAGCTTTCTTT.